The present T cell receptor beta chain was sequenced within a study of OX40 agonist ivuxolimab in advanced cancers. With regard to the full study: Ivuxolimab was a fully human IgG2 agonistic monoclonal antibody targeting the costimulatory receptor OX40 (CD134). The paper describes the monotherapy dose-escalation part (N of about 52 patients) of the phase I trial of ivuxolimab. In the dose-escalation cohort, roughly 80% of patients were male, and the mean age was around 60 years, with a range of 23 to 79. Intravenous ivuxolimab was administered to patients every 2 weeks at six dose levels: 0.01, 0.1, 0.3, 1.5, 3 and 10 mg/kg. Peripheral TCRbeta sequencing aimed to test whether ivuxolimab altered TCR sequence diversity and caused clonal T-cell expansion. Patients were allowed to have had prior anti-PD-1, anti-PD-L1 or anti-CTLA-4 therapy, and less than 45% of the dose-escalation patients had previously received checkpoint inhibitors. Three dose-escalation patients achieved partial responses, one with hepatocellular carcinoma and two with cutaneous melanoma. Of the approximately 53 patients in dose escalation, some 20 had hepatocellular carcinoma, around 15 had melanoma, 9 had renal cell carcinoma and 9 had head and neck cancer. The research as a whole found: At doses of 0.1 to 3.0 mg/kg, clonal expansion of both CD4+ and CD8+ T cells in blood was seen between baseline and week 6. In partial responders in the 0.1-3.0 mg/kg groups, normalized peripheral clonal expansion was found to be among the lowest, especially among CD8+ T cells. Low levels of normalized T-cell clonal expansion were also seen in some patients who did not respond. After ivuxolimab, expanded clones were on average more numerous among CD8+ T cells than among CD4+ T cells. Antigen specificity was not determined for the clonally expanded peripheral T cells.

For sequencing of the TCRbeta CDR3 region, genomic DNA was extracted from the sorted cells. TCRbeta CDR3 regions were sequenced using the immunoSEQ Assay. TCRdb carries this immuneACCESS record with in-frame sequences only. Its versions omit some clonotypes, under half of them owing to an unresolved V gene in the studies checked, with the rest unexplained. The sample table shows tens of thousands of clones, and approximately 91% are seen once. The ten largest make up 18% of the sample. Patients with autoimmune disease history or receiving systemic immunosuppression were excluded from the trial. In every dose cohort, peripheral blood was drawn for TCR sequencing at baseline, cycle 4 day 1, and cycle 7 day 1. The samples were drawn from a first-in-human, open-label, multicenter phase I dose-escalation trial of ivuxolimab. Adults with locally advanced or metastatic melanoma, renal cell carcinoma, hepatocellular carcinoma or head and neck squamous cell carcinoma were enrolled in the trial. CD4+ and CD8+ T cells were sorted separately from peripheral blood before TCR sequencing.

Relative to its sample, this clone is medium-sized (0.01 to 0.1%). Its antigen is not yet known. The sample holds no much larger clone one base away, and base qualities are not on file. The CDR1 and CDR2 encoded by the germline V gene are MGHRA and YSYEKL. From cysteine to phenylalanine, the CDR3 is 14 amino acids long. CDR3 DNA is the only sequence kept; it has 42 bases, read in frame from the first base. V loses 0 bases of germline sequence and J loses 8 bases, and the interval between the two ends is 11 bases. The chain joins TRBV4-1 to TRBJ2-1, with the identity of the D gene unclear. This receptor was taken from an adult with an advanced solid tumor such as melanoma, head and neck, liver or kidney cancer. The material sequenced was CD4+ or CD8+ T cells sorted from blood, taken in a trial of the OX40 agonist ivuxolimab. The DNA sequence follows: TGCGCCAGCAGCCAAGATCCGCCCAGGCATGAGCAGTTCTTC. This translates into CASSQDPPRHEQFF.